The next 24 T cell receptor beta chains were all read from a single sample in a study of blood T cell repertoires in COVID-19. The assay was immunoSEQ multiplex PCR, and TCRdb's table has in-frame clones only and misses some. The sample records 200,000 to 250,000 clones, approximately 88% being singletons. Sequencing was carried out using PBMCs or T cells enriched from blood (not recorded which). Receptors were obtained from a woman aged 25 to 39 who had been exposed to COVID-19.

The rearrangement links TRBV19 to TRBJ2-7; TRBD2 matches at 7 bases. The CDR3 consists of 15 residues. With 4 bases clipped from V and 1 base from J, the junction kept 7 bases outside the gene matches. Per germline, CDR1 LNHDA and CDR2 SQIVND (reference sequence). CDR3 sequence (DNA): TGTGCCAGTAGTAGGCAGCCGGGGGGATCCTACGAGCAGTACTTC. Protein sequence: CASSRQPGGSYEQYF.

CDR3 sequence: CASSLIPAGGPRSSYNEQFF. CDR3 DNA sequence: TGTGCCAGCAGCTTAATCCCAGCGGGAGGACCCCGGAGCTCCTACAATGAGCAGTTCTTC. This rearrangement joins TRBV7-3 to TRBJ2-1, with TRBD2 matching 9 bases. V lost 1 base to trimming and J lost 0 bases; unmatched junction nucleotides: 13. CDR3 length equals 20 residues. CDR1 and CDR2 (germline): SGHTA, FQGTGA.

V is TRBV7-8 and J is TRBJ1-5; TRBD1 matches at 9 bases. There are 17 residues in the CDR3. V trimming: 1 base; J trimming: 2 bases; junction bases outside the gene matches: 6. Germline-derived CDR1 and CDR2 are SGHVS and FQNEAQ. The CDR3 DNA reads TGTGCCAGCAGCTTAGGGTACAGGGGGCTCGGCAATCAGCCCCAGCATTTT. This gives the protein CASSLGYRGLGNQPQHF.

This chain uses TRBV2 with TRBJ2-1, with TRBD2 identical over 10 bases. The germline gives CDR1 SNHLY, CDR2 FYNNEI. The CDR3 loop spans 13 amino acids. V shed 8 bases, J shed 12 bases, and the junction held 10 bases outside the gene matches. The CDR3 region is CASVLSRTSGQFF. The CDR3 DNA sequence: TGTGCCAGCGTGCTGTCCCGGACTAGCGGGCAGTTCTTC. The whole variable domain, filled in from reference TRBV2 and TRBJ2-1, reads EPEVTQTPSHQVTQMGQEVILRCVPISNHLYFYWYRQILGQKVEFLVSFYNNEISEKSEIFDDQFSVERPDGSNFTLKIRSTKLEDSAMYFCASVLSRTSGQFFGPGTRLTVL.

The CDR3 coding sequence is TGTGCCAGCAGTTTCGCGGGACAGCATAATGAAAAACTGTTTTTT. It is translated as CASSFAGQHNEKLFF. V usage is TRBV28 and J usage is TRBJ1-4; 7 nucleotides match TRBD1. The CDR3 is 15 amino acids. Germline loops: CDR1 MDHEN, CDR2 SYDVKM. V lost 3 bases to trimming and J lost 4 bases; unmatched junction nucleotides: 5. Full variable domain (rest looked up from reference TRBV28 and TRBJ1-4): DVKVTQSSRYLVKRTGEKVFLECVQDMDHENMFWYRQDPGLGLRLIYFSYDVKMKEKGDIPEGYSVSREKKERFSLILESASTNQTSMYLCASSFAGQHNEKLFFGSGTQLSVL.

The chain couples TRBV6-5 to TRBJ1-6; D is possibly TRBD1 (5 bases). Trimming took off 8 bases at V and 5 bases at J, with 13 bases between the two ends. This CDR3 is built from 14 residues. Germline values: CDR1 MNHEY, CDR2 SVGAGI. The CDR3 nucleotides read TGTGCCAGCGCCGCGGGGGTAGATAATTCACCCCTCCACTTT. This encodes CASAAGVDNSPLHF.

The chain combines TRBV18 with TRBJ1-1, with 7 bases matching TRBD1. V shed 7 bases, J shed 5 bases, and the junction held 10 bases outside the gene matches. The CDR3 is 14 residues long. Germline values: CDR1 KGHSH, CDR2 LQKENI. The CDR3 region has the DNA TGTGCCAGCTTCGACAGGGCACGGGGGACTGAAGCTTTCTTT. Amino acids: CASFDRARGTEAFF. Using reference TRBV18 and TRBJ1-1 for the parts outside the CDR3, the full variable domain is NAGVMQNPRHLVRRRGQEARLRCSPMKGHSHVYWYRQLPEEGLKFMVYLQKENIIDESGMPKERFSAEFPKEGPSILRIQQVVRGDSAAYFCASFDRARGTEAFFGQGTRLTVV.

This clone was observed once. J is TRBJ2-3 and V is TRBV5-1; TRBD1 matches at 10 bases. This CDR3 is built from 15 residues. The ends lost 7 bases at V and 0 bases at J; junction bases unmatched: 5. Per germline, CDR1 SGHRS and CDR2 YFSETQ. CDR3 bases: TGCGCCAGCGGACGACAGGGGGCGAGCACAGATACGCAGTATTTT. Translating gives CASGRQGASTDTQYF. Full variable domain (remainder filled in from reference TRBV5-1 and TRBJ2-3): KAGVTQTPRYLIKTRGQQVTLSCSPISGHRSVSWYQQTPGQGLQFLFEYFSETQRNKGNFPGRFSGRQFSNSRSEMNVSTLELGDSALYLCASGRQGASTDTQYFGPGTRLTVL.

This clone was seen more than once but under ten times. J is TRBJ2-7 and V is TRBV27; the match to TRBD2 covers 9 bases. Trimming took 5 bases from V and 4 from J; bases not matched to a gene: 6. Per the germline V gene, CDR1 is MNHEY and CDR2 is SMNVEV (reference sequence). The CDR3 runs 14 residues. The CDR3 bases are TGTGCCAGCAGTGGATTGCGGGAGGGGTACGAGCAGTACTTC. Protein sequence: CASSGLREGYEQYF.

This chain connects TRBV7-3 to TRBJ2-1; 10 bases align to TRBD1. V was pared by 6 bases and J by 5 bases, with 7 bases of the junction left unmatched. CDR1 is SGHTA, CDR2 FQGTGA, per germline. This CDR3 is 15 amino acids long. DNA for the CDR3: TGTGCCAGCAGTCCTAGACAGGGGGCTCACAATGAGCAGTTCTTC. Its translation is CASSPRQGAHNEQFF.

V is TRBV12-3 or TRBV12-4 and J is TRBJ2-7, with 7 bases lining up with TRBD1. J lost 3 bases, V lost 5 bases, and 4 bases had no gene match. The CDR3 runs 13 residues. The chain's CDR3 is CASSPRQGYEQYF. CDR3 DNA sequence: TGTGCCAGCAGTCCACGACAGGGCTACGAGCAGTACTTC.

This chain links TRBV12-5 with TRBJ1-1; 8 bases fit TRBD1. The V gene's germline CDR1 is LGHNT and CDR2 FRNRAP. Germline trimming cut 6 bases from V and 0 bases from J; bases unmatched to any gene: 6. This CDR3 is built from 15 residues. CDR3 in amino acids: CASGRTGYVNTEAFF. CDR3 in DNA: TGTGCTAGTGGAAGGACAGGGTACGTGAACACTGAAGCTTTCTTT.

This CDR3 reads CASSQGGQGANTGELFF. In nucleotides, the CDR3 is TGTGCCAGCAGTCAAGGGGGACAGGGGGCGAACACCGGGGAGCTGTTTTTT. The V gene is TRBV7-9, the J gene TRBJ2-2, with TRBD1 matching over 11 bases. This CDR3 spans 17 amino acids. V trimming: 6 bases; J trimming: 0 bases; junction bases outside the gene matches: 6. CDR1 and CDR2 (germline): SEHNR, FQNEAQ (reference sequence). Filled out from reference TRBV7-9 and TRBJ2-2, the complete variable domain reads DTGVSQNPRHKITKRGQNVTFRCDPISEHNRLYWYRQTLGQGPEFLTYFQNEAQLEKSRLLSDRFSAERPKGSFSTLEIQRTEQGDSAMYLCASSQGGQGANTGELFFGEGSRLTVL.

This chain links TRBV28 with TRBJ1-1; 8 bases fit TRBD1. Germline loops: CDR1 MDHEN, CDR2 SYDVKM. J was trimmed by 0 bases and V by 6 bases; bases with no gene match: 3. The CDR3 has 14 residues. The CDR3 spells CASSRQGLNTEAFF. CDR3 sequence (DNA): TGTGCCAGCAGCAGACAGGGGTTGAACACTGAAGCTTTCTTT.

Here the CDR3 reads CASSVGGRGSGNTIYF. Here the CDR3 DNA reads TGTGCCAGCAGCGTAGGGGGCAGGGGGTCAGGAAACACCATATATTTT. This chain links TRBV9 with TRBJ1-3, with 7 bases lining up with TRBD1. The CDR3 is 16 amino acids. CDR1 SGDLS and CDR2 YYNGEE come from the germline V gene. V lost 0 bases and J lost 4; bases outside the gene matches: 7. The full variable domain, in which reference TRBV9 and TRBJ1-3 provide the parts outside the CDR3, is DSGVTQTPKHLITATGQRVTLRCSPRSGDLSVYWYQQSLDQGLQFLIQYYNGEERAKGNILERFSAQQFPDLHSELNLSSLELGDSALYFCASSVGGRGSGNTIYFGEGSWLTVV.

The chain uses TRBV10-1 and TRBJ2-3, with D maybe TRBD1 (6 bases). Trimming removed 0 bases at V and 0 bases at J, with 10 bases between. Germline CDR1 WNHNN, CDR2 SYGVQD (reference sequence). The CDR3 has 16 residues. The CDR3 DNA follows: TGCGCCAGCAGTGAGTCCTGGACAGCTAGCACAGATACGCAGTATTTT. Residues: CASSESWTASTDTQYF.

The J gene is TRBJ1-3, the V gene TRBV19, with D unresolved. Deletions cut 7 bases from V and 0 bases from J, with 16 bases between. CDR1 and CDR2 from the germline V gene are LNHDA and SQIVND (reference sequence). CDR3 size: 16 residues. The DNA for the CDR3 is TGTGCCAGTAACCTGGCAGGAGGCTTCTCTGGAAACACCATATATTTT. This codes for CASNLAGGFSGNTIYF.

The chain combines TRBV10-3 with TRBJ1-3; TRBD1 aligns across 7 bases. Germline V CDR1 and CDR2: ENHRY, SYGVKD. The CDR3 is made up of 15 amino acids. Trimming removed 2 bases from V and 0 bases from J; junction bases left unmatched: 1. The CDR3 spells CAISEGDSSGNTIYF. CDR3 sequence (DNA): TGTGCCATCAGTGAGGGGGACAGCTCTGGAAACACCATATATTTT.

The genes are TRBV2 and TRBJ1-4, with D perhaps TRBD1 (5 bases). Germline-derived CDR1 and CDR2 are SNHLY and FYNNEI. This CDR3 contains 14 residues. V was shortened by 8 bases and J by 8 bases, with 18 bases between the two germline ends. The CDR3 sequence: CASGQVGGEEKLFF. The CDR3 DNA is TGTGCCAGCGGCCAGGTGGGAGGGGAGGAAAAACTGTTTTTT.

In the case of this clone: The junction does not match germline at one end; this may be a read error. The chain combines TRBV5-4 with TRBJ2-6; TRBD1 matches at 10 bases. Germline CDR1 and CDR2: SGHNT and YYREEE (reference sequence). The CDR3 contains 12 residues. The CDR3 region is CASSRDRGEGPF. Written as DNA, the CDR3 is TGTGCCAGCAGCCGGGACAGGGGAGAGGGCCCATTC. Full variable domain (rest looked up from reference TRBV5-4 and TRBJ2-6): ETGVTQSPTHLIKTRGQQVTLRCSSQSGHNTVSWYQQALGQGPQFIFQYYREEENGRGNFPPRFSGLQFPNYSSELNVNALELDDSALYLCASSRDRGEGPFGAGSRLTVL.

CDR3 bases: TGTGCCAGCACCCCCCGCAACCTCCGGGACAGGGATGACGAGCAGTACTTC. This sequence encodes CASTPRNLRDRDDEQYF. The rearrangement joins TRBV5-6 to TRBJ2-7; 9 bases agree with TRBD1. The germline gives CDR1 SGHDT, CDR2 YYEEEE. The CDR3 loop spans 17 amino acids. V shed 6 bases, J shed 5 bases, and the junction held 18 bases outside the gene matches.

The chain has TRBV5-1 and TRBJ2-1; 13 bases align to TRBD2. The CDR3 length is 17 residues. The germline gives CDR1 SGHRS, CDR2 YFSETQ. Trimming removed 5 bases from V and 3 bases from J; junction bases left unmatched: 8. CDR3 in DNA: TGCGCCAGCAGTTGGACTAGCGGGAGCCCAATCTACAATGAGCAGTTCTTC. It yields the protein CASSWTSGSPIYNEQFF.

The V and J genes are TRBV28 and TRBJ1-1; D call uncertain. The CDR3 loop spans 13 amino acids. Trimming cost V 5 bases and J 0 bases, with 7 bases left between them. CDR1 is MDHEN and CDR2 is SYDVKM in the germline V gene. The CDR3 here is CASSTTVNTEAFF. CDR3 DNA sequence: TGTGCCAGCAGTACGACTGTGAACACTGAAGCTTTCTTT. The entire variable domain, with the rest obtained from reference TRBV28 and TRBJ1-1, is as follows: DVKVTQSSRYLVKRTGEKVFLECVQDMDHENMFWYRQDPGLGLRLIYFSYDVKMKEKGDIPEGYSVSREKKERFSLILESASTNQTSMYLCASSTTVNTEAFFGQGTRLTVV.

The V call is TRBV7-9, the J call TRBJ2-7; D gene ambiguous. Per germline, CDR1 SEHNR and CDR2 FQNEAQ (reference sequence). There are 13 residues in the CDR3. The V and J ends lost 1 base and 1 base respectively, with 5 bases between them. For the CDR3, the DNA is TGTGCCAGCAGCTTAGAGAGGTCCTACGAGCAGTACTTC. Translating gives CASSLERSYEQYF. The full variable domain, in which reference TRBV7-9 and TRBJ2-7 provide the parts outside the CDR3, is DTGVSQNPRHKITKRGQNVTFRCDPISEHNRLYWYRQTLGQGPEFLTYFQNEAQLEKSRLLSDRFSAERPKGSFSTLEIQRTEQGDSAMYLCASSLERSYEQYFGPGTRLTVT.